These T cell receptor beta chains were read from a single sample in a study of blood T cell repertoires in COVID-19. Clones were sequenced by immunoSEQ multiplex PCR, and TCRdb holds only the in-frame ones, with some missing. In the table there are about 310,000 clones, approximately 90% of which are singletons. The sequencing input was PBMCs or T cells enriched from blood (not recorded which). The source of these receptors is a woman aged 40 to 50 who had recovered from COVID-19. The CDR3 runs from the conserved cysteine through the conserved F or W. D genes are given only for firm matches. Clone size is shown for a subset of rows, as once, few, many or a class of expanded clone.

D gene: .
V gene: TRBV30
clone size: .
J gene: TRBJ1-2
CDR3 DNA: TGTGCCTGGAGTCCCAGGTCGGTCCATGGCTACACCTTC
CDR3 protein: CAWSPRSVHGYTF

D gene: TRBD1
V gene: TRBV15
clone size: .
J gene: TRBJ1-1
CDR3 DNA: TGTGCCACCAGCGGTGGACAGGGGTGGACTGAAGCTTTCTTT
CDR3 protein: CATSGGQGWTEAFF

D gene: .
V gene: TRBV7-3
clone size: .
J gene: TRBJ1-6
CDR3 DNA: TGTGCCAGCAGCTTAGGGGGGGCTCATAATTCACCCCTCCACTTT
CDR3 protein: CASSLGGAHNSPLHF

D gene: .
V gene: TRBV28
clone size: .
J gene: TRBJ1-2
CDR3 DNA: TGTGCCAGCAGTATCCAGGCAACTAACTATGGCTACACCTTC
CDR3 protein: CASSIQATNYGYTF

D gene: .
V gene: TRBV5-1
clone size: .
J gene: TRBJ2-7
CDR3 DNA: TGCGCCAGCAGCCCCCCCTCTCACGAGCAGTACTTC
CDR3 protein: CASSPPSHEQYF

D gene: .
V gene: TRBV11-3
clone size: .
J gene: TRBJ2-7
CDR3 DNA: TGTGCCAGCAGCAGGGGGAGTTACGAGCAGTACTTC
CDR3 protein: CASSRGSYEQYF

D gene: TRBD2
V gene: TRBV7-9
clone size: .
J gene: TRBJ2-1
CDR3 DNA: TGTGCCAGCAGCTTACTTAGGGCTAGCGGGGGCAATGAGCAGTTCTTC
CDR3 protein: CASSLLRASGGNEQFF

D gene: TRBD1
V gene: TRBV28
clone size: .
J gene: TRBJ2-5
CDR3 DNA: TGTGCCAGCAGTTCCGGGACAGATACCCAAGAGACCCAGTACTTC
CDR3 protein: CASSSGTDTQETQYF

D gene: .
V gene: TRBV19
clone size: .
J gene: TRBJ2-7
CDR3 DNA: TGTGCCAGTAGCGACAGGCCGTCCTACGAGCAGTACTTC
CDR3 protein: CASSDRPSYEQYF

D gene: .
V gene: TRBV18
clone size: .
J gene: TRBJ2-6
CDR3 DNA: TGTGCCAGCTCACCAGGCCACCCCTCTGGGGCCAACGTCCTGACTTTC
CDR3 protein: CASSPGHPSGANVLTF

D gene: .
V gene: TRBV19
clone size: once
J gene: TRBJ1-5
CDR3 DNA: TGTGCCAGTAGTATAGAACAGTACGGCAATCAGCCCCAGCATTTT
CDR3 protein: CASSIEQYGNQPQHF

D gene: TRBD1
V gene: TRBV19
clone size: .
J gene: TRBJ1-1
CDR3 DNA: TGTGCCAGTACCCAAACAACAGGGGTAATTTGGGTGACTGAAGCTTTCTTT
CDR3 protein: CASTQTTGVIWVTEAFF

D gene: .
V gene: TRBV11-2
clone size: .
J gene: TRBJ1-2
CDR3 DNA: TGTGCCAGCAGTTACCTACAGGGTGACAGGGGCTACACCTTC
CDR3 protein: CASSYLQGDRGYTF

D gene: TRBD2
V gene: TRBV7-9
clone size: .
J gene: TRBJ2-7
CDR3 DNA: TGTGCCAGCAGCTCCGGACTAGCTGACGAGCAGTACTTC
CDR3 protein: CASSSGLADEQYF

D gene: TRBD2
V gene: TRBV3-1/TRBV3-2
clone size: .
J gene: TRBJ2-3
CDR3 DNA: TGTGCCAGCAGCCAAGTCCCGGGACTAGCGGGAGGGTGGACAGATACGCAGTATTTT
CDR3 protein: CASSQVPGLAGGWTDTQYF

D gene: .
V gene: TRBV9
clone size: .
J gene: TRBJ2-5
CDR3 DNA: TGTGCCAGCACCCTCACAGGGCAGGGAGAGACCCAGTACTTC
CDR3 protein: CASTLTGQGETQYF

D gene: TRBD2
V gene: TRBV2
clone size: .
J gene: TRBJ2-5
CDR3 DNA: TGTGCCAGCAGTGATCGACGGACTAGCGGCCAAGAGACCCAGTACTTC
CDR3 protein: CASSDRRTSGQETQYF

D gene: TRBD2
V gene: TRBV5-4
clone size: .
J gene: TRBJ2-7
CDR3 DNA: TGTGCCAGCAGCAGGGGACTAGCGGGAAAGAGCTCCTACGAGCAGTACTTC
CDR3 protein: CASSRGLAGKSSYEQYF

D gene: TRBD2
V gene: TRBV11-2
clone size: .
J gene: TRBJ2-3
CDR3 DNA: TGTGCCAGCAGCTCGGGACTAGCGGGAGTTTCAGATACGCAGTATTTT
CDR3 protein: CASSSGLAGVSDTQYF

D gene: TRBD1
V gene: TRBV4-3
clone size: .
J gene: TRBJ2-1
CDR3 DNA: TGCGCCAGCAGCTACACCTATCAGGGGGCGCGCAATGAGCAGTTCTTC
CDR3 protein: CASSYTYQGARNEQFF

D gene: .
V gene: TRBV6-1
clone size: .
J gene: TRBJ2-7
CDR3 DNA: TGTGCCAGCAGTGAACCCCAGCGTAGGCGCGAGCAGTACTTC
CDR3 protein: CASSEPQRRREQYF

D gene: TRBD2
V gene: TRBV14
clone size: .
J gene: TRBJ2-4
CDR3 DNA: TGTGCCAGCAGCCGGGACCTCGGGAGGAATCAGTACTTC
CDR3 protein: CASSRDLGRNQYF

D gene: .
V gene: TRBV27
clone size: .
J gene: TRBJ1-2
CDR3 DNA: TGTGCCAGCAGGGACCCGGGCCTAGGGGTTCACTATGGCTACACCTTC
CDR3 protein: CASRDPGLGVHYGYTF

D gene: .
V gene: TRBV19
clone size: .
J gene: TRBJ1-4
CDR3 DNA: TGTGCCAGTAGTAGGAGGGACCGACGTAATGAAAAACTGTTTTTT
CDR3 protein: CASSRRDRRNEKLFF

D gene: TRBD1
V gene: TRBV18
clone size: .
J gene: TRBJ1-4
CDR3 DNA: TGTGCCAGCTCCCGGGACAGGGTTGCCACTAATGAAAAACTGTTTTTT
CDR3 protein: CASSRDRVATNEKLFF

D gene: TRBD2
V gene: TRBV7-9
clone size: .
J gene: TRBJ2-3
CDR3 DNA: TGTGCCAGCAGCACCCAACCGGGACTAGCGGGGGGGACCACAGATACGCAGTATTTT
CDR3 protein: CASSTQPGLAGGTTDTQYF

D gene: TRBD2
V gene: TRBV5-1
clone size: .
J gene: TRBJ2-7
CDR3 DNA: TGCGCCAGCAGCTTAGGCTGGACTAGCGGCTCCTACGAGCAGTACTTC
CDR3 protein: CASSLGWTSGSYEQYF

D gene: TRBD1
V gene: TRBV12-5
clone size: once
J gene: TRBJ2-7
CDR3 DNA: TGTGCTAGTGGTTTAGACAGGGGATACGAGCAGTACTTC
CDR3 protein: CASGLDRGYEQYF